The clone carrying this T cell receptor beta chain occurred a few times. Its antigen remains unidentified. The sample is drawn from a study of cytomegalovirus exposure and HLA in healthy donors. With 60 Vbeta and 13 Jbeta primers, the PCR was carried out. Sequencing was performed with immunoSEQ multiplex PCR; in TCRdb, only in-frame clones are kept and a portion is missing. The sample carries about 160,000 clones, 80% to 90% recorded once. Study results and limitations: A later analysis by the authors found several of the most significant clusters apparently linked to common viral pathogens. A few chains linked to CMV were shown in vitro to be specific for CMV antigens.

The CDR3 consists of 17 residues. V trimming: 1 base; J trimming: 7 bases; junction bases outside the gene matches: 11. The germline CDR1 and CDR2 sequences are SGHTA and FQGTGA. The sample taken for sequencing was PBMCs. The rearrangement joins TRBV7-3 to TRBJ2-1; 9 nucleotides align to TRBD2. This TCR was sampled from a man aged 18 to 30 in good health and CMV-seropositive. CDR3 in amino acids: CASSLNPSGEEPNEQFF. The CDR3, as DNA: TGTGCCAGCAGCTTAAATCCTAGCGGGGAGGAACCAAATGAGCAGTTCTTC.